This T cell receptor beta chain was sequenced for a study of beta chain features in type 1 diabetes. The entirety of the isolated RNA underwent reverse transcription, so expressed TCRB transcripts were sequenced. Sequenced naive, central memory and regulatory T cell samples produced an average of around 3.9 million reads. The assay was immunoSEQ multiplex PCR, and TCRdb's table has in-frame clones only and misses some. The sample gives 500,000 to 700,000 clones, 15% to 17% of which show up once; under 0.095% is in the top ten. In regard to this clone: The antigen is undetermined. The sample carries other DNA sequences with the same CDR3.

Notes on the study in general: Patients with type 1 diabetes showed fewer VDJ junction insertions and more deletions. All four CD4+ subsets from Type 1 diabetes patients carried moderately but significantly shorter TCRB CDR3s.

V lost 4 bases to trimming and J lost 1 base, with 1 base between them. Germline V lookup: CDR1 MDHEN, CDR2 SYDVKM. The CDR3 runs 11 residues. The chain joins TRBV28 to TRBJ2-5; D is ambiguous. The sequence was obtained from a man aged 18 to 29 in good health. Sequenced input: naive CD4+ T cells from blood. The CDR3 DNA sequence: TGTGCCAGCAGTTCCCAAGAGACCCAGTACTTC. This sequence encodes CASSSQETQYF.